The subject of this entry is one T cell receptor beta chain. This record belongs to a study of Ad26.COV2.S vaccination and SARS-CoV-2 variants. Treatment specified: some 20 received Ad26.COV2.S at low or high dose, single or two shots; 5 received placebo; per-sample allocation not given. Sampling occurred on day 63 after the first vaccine or placebo injection. There are 14 residues in the CDR3. Germline V gene data show CDR1 as SGHDN and CDR2 as FVKESK. The V end lost 0 bases, the J end lost 4 bases, and 10 bases lay between the germline ends. TCRdb keeps only in-frame clones here, not all; method: immunoSEQ multiplex PCR. Of 510,000 or so clones in the sample, roughly 89% were seen once.

This sequence originates from a person between 18 and 65 years old who received the Ad26.COV2.S COVID-19 vaccine or a placebo. The V gene is TRBV14, the J gene TRBJ2-7; no firm D call. Sequenced here: peripheral blood, sampled in a trial of Ad26.COV2.S vaccine versus placebo. CDR3: CASSQDWKPYEQYF. As DNA, the CDR3 is TGTGCCAGCAGCCAAGATTGGAAGCCTTACGAGCAGTACTTC. The full variable domain, its missing parts supplied by reference TRBV14 and TRBJ2-7, is EAGVTQFPSHSVIEKGQTVTLRCDPISGHDNLYWYRRVMGKEIKFLLHFVKESKQDESGMPNNRFLAERTGGTYSTLKVQPAELEDSGVYFCASSQDWKPYEQYFGPGTRLTVT.